These T cell receptor beta chains were read from a single sample in a study of radiation and T cells in renal cell carcinoma. Repertoires were generated with immunoSEQ multiplex PCR, while TCRdb's copy carries only in-frame clones and drops some. In the table there are 150,000 or so clones, 88% of which are singletons. The source material was blood, sampled from a patient whose treatment included radiotherapy and nephrectomy. The receptors stem from a woman between 65 and 79 years old with renal cell carcinoma. The CDR3 runs from the conserved cysteine through the conserved F or W. A D gene is named only where the DNA matches it firmly. Part of the rows lack a size; the others show once, few, many or a class for expanded clones.

>TRBJ1-2|NA|NA|TRBV6-1
CASSHSLLYGYTF
TGTGCCAGCAGTCACAGCCTTCTCTATGGCTACACCTTC
>TRBJ1-5|NA|NA|TRBV28
CASSFGGASNQPQHF
TGTGCCAGCAGTTTTGGGGGGGCTAGCAATCAGCCCCAGCATTTT
>TRBJ2-7|NA|NA|TRBV5-1
CASSLVGSSYEQYF
TGCGCCAGCAGCTTGGTGGGGAGCTCCTACGAGCAGTACTTC
>TRBJ2-7|NA|NA|TRBV7-9
CASLDGSYEQYF
TGTGCCAGTCTAGACGGTTCCTACGAGCAGTACTTC
>TRBJ1-5|TRBD1|NA|TRBV27
CASSLSGVRGRGNQPQHF
TGTGCCAGCAGTTTATCCGGCGTGAGGGGGCGAGGGAATCAGCCCCAGCATTTT
>TRBJ1-3|TRBD1|NA|TRBV7-2
CASSWDGDRAGNTIYF
TGTGCCAGCAGTTGGGACGGAGACAGGGCTGGAAACACCATATATTTT
>TRBJ2-1|NA|NA|TRBV6-6
CASSPGGLAGYNEQFF
TGTGCCAGCAGTCCCGGGGGACTGGCGGGCTACAATGAGCAGTTCTTC
>TRBJ2-7|TRBD2|once|TRBV9
CASSASGGAPSYEQYF
TGTGCCAGCAGCGCTAGCGGGGGGGCGCCTTCTTACGAGCAGTACTTC
>TRBJ2-5|NA|NA|TRBV18
CASSRGAQETQYF
TGTGCCAGCTCACGGGGCGCCCAAGAGACCCAGTACTTC
>TRBJ2-3|NA|NA|TRBV6-5
CASSYGQPDTDTQYF
TGTGCCAGCAGTTATGGACAACCAGACACAGATACGCAGTATTTT
>TRBJ1-5|TRBD1|NA|TRBV19
CASSPKDRSNQPQHF
TGTGCCAGTAGTCCCAAGGACAGGAGCAATCAGCCCCAGCATTTT
>TRBJ1-4|TRBD1|NA|TRBV9
CASSATGVANEKLFF
TGTGCCAGCAGCGCTACAGGGGTGGCTAATGAAAAACTGTTTTTT
>TRBJ2-5|TRBD2|NA|TRBV6-1
CASSRAGGQEETQYF
TGTGCCAGTTCTCGCGCGGGGGGTCAGGAAGAGACCCAGTACTTC
>TRBJ1-2|TRBD1|NA|TRBV6-6
CASTETGGDYGYTF
TGTGCCAGCACCGAGACAGGGGGCGACTATGGCTACACCTTC
>TRBJ2-3|NA|NA|TRBV5-1
CASSLEPPPRTDTQYF
TGCGCCAGCAGCTTGGAGCCGCCGCCTCGCACAGATACGCAGTATTTT
>TRBJ1-2|NA|NA|TRBV5-1
CASSSGKLNYGYTF
TGCGCCAGCAGCTCAGGGAAACTCAACTATGGCTACACCTTC
>TRBJ1-4|NA|NA|TRBV30
CAWSAGGPEKLFF
TGTGCCTGGAGTGCCGGAGGCCCGGAAAAACTGTTTTTT
>TRBJ2-2|TRBD2|NA|TRBV4-3
CASSGPSGGSTGELFF
TGCGCCAGCAGCGGCCCTTCGGGGGGATCCACCGGGGAGCTGTTTTTT
>TRBJ1-1|TRBD1|NA|TRBV11-2
CASSSLQGAVNTEAFF
TGTGCCAGCAGCTCTCTCCAGGGGGCGGTGAACACTGAAGCTTTCTTT
>TRBJ2-5|NA|NA|TRBV5-1
CASSLSGEETQYF
TGCGCCAGCAGCTTGTCCGGCGAAGAGACCCAGTACTTC
>TRBJ1-3|NA|NA|TRBV5-6
CASSIQANSGNTIYF
TGTGCCAGCAGCATACAGGCAAACTCTGGAAACACCATATATTTT
>TRBJ1-1|NA|NA|TRBV30
CALAGMNTEAFF
TGTGCCTTGGCAGGCATGAACACTGAAGCTTTCTTT
>TRBJ1-6|NA|NA|TRBV4-2
CASSQGGSGGSPLHF
TGTGCCAGCAGCCAAGGAGGGTCAGGAGGATCACCCCTCCACTTT
>TRBJ2-4|NA|NA|TRBV21-1
CASRFRQGAKNIQYF
TGTGCCAGCAGATTTAGACAGGGGGCCAAAAACATTCAGTACTTC
>TRBJ1-1|NA|once|TRBV15
CATSGTWNTEAFF
TGTGCCACCTCTGGGACATGGAACACTGAAGCTTTCTTT
>TRBJ1-2|TRBD1|NA|TRBV7-9
CASSRGTGTGGYTF
TGTGCCAGCAGTCGCGGGACAGGGACTGGCGGCTACACCTTC
>TRBJ2-7|NA|NA|TRBV18
CASSPSSYEQYF
TGTGCCAGCTCACCGAGCTCCTACGAGCAGTACTTC
>TRBJ2-7|TRBD2|NA|TRBV2
CASSESLAGGPRYEQYF
TGTGCCAGCAGTGAATCTCTAGCGGGGGGGCCTCGGTACGAGCAGTACTTC
>TRBJ2-3|TRBD1|NA|TRBV11-3
CASSLGTGDGDTQYF
TGTGCCAGCAGCTTAGGGACAGGGGATGGGGATACGCAGTATTTT
>TRBJ2-7|NA|NA|TRBV27
CASRPRGPYEQYF
TGTGCCAGCAGACCCCGAGGCCCCTACGAGCAGTACTTC
>TRBJ1-2|NA|NA|TRBV6-1
CASSLQILAGYTF
TGTGCCAGCAGTTTACAGATTCTAGCGGGCTACACCTTC
>TRBJ2-2|NA|NA|TRBV5-6
CASSPRRLSTGELFF
TGTGCCAGCAGCCCGCGGCGGCTTTCCACCGGGGAGCTGTTTTTT
>TRBJ1-1|TRBD1|NA|TRBV7-9
CASSSSGGTEAFF
TGTGCCAGCAGCTCCTCAGGGGGCACTGAAGCTTTCTTT
>TRBJ2-4|TRBD1|NA|TRBV9
CASSISIRDSFQYF
TGTGCCAGCAGCATATCGATACGGGACAGTTTTCAGTACTTC
>TRBJ1-4|NA|few|TRBV7-9
CASSPVGISEKLFF
TGTGCCAGCAGCCCCGTAGGAATCAGTGAAAAACTGTTTTTT
>TRBJ2-7|TRBD1|once|TRBV4-3
CASSRTGGDYEQYF
TGCGCCAGCAGCCGAACAGGGGGCGATTACGAGCAGTACTTC
>TRBJ2-6|NA|NA|TRBV19
CASSIGPSGANVLTF
TGTGCCAGTAGTATAGGGCCCTCTGGGGCCAACGTCCTGACTTTC
>TRBJ2-5|NA|NA|TRBV18
CASSPLGVQETQYF
TGTGCCAGCTCACCATTAGGAGTCCAAGAGACCCAGTACTTC
>TRBJ1-5|NA|NA|TRBV28
CATSDKNQPQHF
TGTGCCACCTCGGACAAGAATCAGCCCCAGCATTTT
>TRBJ1-4|NA|once|TRBV19
CASSIVGYEEKLFF
TGTGCCAGTAGTATCGTAGGGTATGAAGAAAAACTGTTTTTT
>TRBJ2-1|NA|NA|TRBV28
CASSTANEQFF
TGTGCCAGCAGTACCGCTAATGAGCAGTTCTTC
>TRBJ1-1|TRBD1|few|TRBV19
CASTGDRNTEAFF
TGTGCCAGTACCGGGGACAGGAACACTGAAGCTTTCTTT
>TRBJ1-2|TRBD1|NA|TRBV11-3
CASSLETGGAYGATAF
TGTGCCAGCAGCTTAGAGACAGGGGGCGCATACGGAGCTACAGCCTTC